This paragraph covers one T cell receptor (beta chain) sequence. TCRdb's copy holds only in-frame clones and misses some; the assay was immunoSEQ multiplex PCR. The profile shows about 150,000 clones, around 82% of them singletons. The germline V gene encodes CDR1 MNHEY and CDR2 SMNVEV (reference sequence). The CDR3 is 19 amino acids. The V end lost 6 bases, the J end lost 0 bases, and 21 bases lay between the germline ends. This record comes from a study of blood T cell repertoires in COVID-19. The wider study: T cells, B-cell-depleted T cells, or PBMCs provided the cDNA or gDNA that served as material.

The source of this sequence is a woman over 75 with active or convalescent COVID-19. Sequencing was performed on peripheral blood. The V gene is TRBV27, the J gene TRBJ2-6; a weak D match, TRBD1 (5 bases). For the CDR3, the DNA is TGTGCCAGCAGCCACCTGGGAAGGGGTCATAGCTCTGGGGCCAACGTCCTGACTTTC. It encodes CASSHLGRGHSSGANVLTF.